This TCR beta chain originates from a study of blood T cell repertoires in COVID-19 (TCRdb year 2020). A note on the overall study: Samples covering the acute and convalescent phases of COVID-19 were provided by collaborators in the United States, Italy and Spain. The repertoires were released in a freely available public database intended as a resource for research on the immune response to SARS-CoV-2. Where available, HLA class I and class II types were obtained from metadata supplied by the sample provider rather than from assay-based typing. The samples were drawn from two sources: the first 160 participants of the ongoing ImmuneRACE study, and over 1,000 subjects contributed by 6 global collaborators. A de-identified subject ID, COVID-19 status, age in years and sex were almost always included in the sample metadata. The prospective study material was composed of cDNA or gDNA derived from T cells, B-cell-depleted T cells, or PBMCs. Deeply sampled blood TCRbeta repertoires from subjects exposed to, actively infected with, or recovered from COVID-19 were included in the dataset. General findings and caveats noted by the study authors: Clinical and demographic metadata were provided uncurated, with the amount varying by source and participant.

Taken from the germline V gene, the CDR1 and CDR2 loops are MNHEY and SVGAGI. V loses 2 bases at its end and J loses 2 bases; junction bases beyond the gene matches: 4. The CDR3 starts with the cysteine, ends with the phenylalanine, and has 16 residues. Only CDR3 DNA is held: 48 bases, read in frame from base 1. TCRbeta CDR3 regions were amplified from genomic DNA by means of the immunoSEQ Assay, a bias-controlled multiplex PCR. The original pipeline was this. Within the assay, amplification of reference gene primers was used to estimate how many nucleated cells each sample contained. Sequence reads were collapsed and filtered to measure the absolute abundance of every unique TCRbeta CDR3 rearrangement. For each sample, productive Simpson clonality was calculated as the square root of Simpson's diversity index across productive rearrangements. As stored in TCRdb, this immuneACCESS dataset retains in-frame rearrangements with V and J assigned. A fraction of the clones does not appear; measured against another copy, unresolved V genes explain less than half of the discrepancy, and the remainder lacks a known reason. V and J calls and clone size come straight from that table; D and trimming were deduced from the DNA. This sample has roughly 260,000 clones in its table, and approximately 80% of those were observed once. Of the sample, 4% is held by the ten largest clones.

This clone was detected only once. Its recognized antigen is unknown. Within one base of it there is no much larger clone, and no base qualities were kept. Each collaborating institution followed its own protocols to collect whole blood in K2EDTA tubes. For TCRbeta analysis, collaborator samples were shipped as frozen whole blood, as isolated PBMCs, or as DNA extracted from either sample type. Sequenced input: peripheral blood. This sequence originates from a woman aged 40 to 49 with active or convalescent COVID-19. Recombination joined TRBV6-5 with TRBJ1-5; the junction holds 9 bases that match TRBD1. The base sequence is TGTGCCAGCAGTTACCGGGACAGGGAGTGCAATCAGCCCCAGCATTTT. This encodes CASSYRDRECNQPQHF.